This entry describes one T cell receptor beta chain. The clone's antigen remains unknown. Qualities for individual bases were not recorded, and no much larger clone is one base off. Flow cytometry had shown CD8+CD57+ cell expansion in the patients selected for sequencing. All patients had severe acquired aplastic anemia diagnosed by International Study of Aplastic Anemia and Agranulocytosis and Camitta criteria. At the time blood was sampled, none of the patients had received any therapy. TCR repertoires of sorted CD4+ and CD8+ blood T cells from severe aplastic anemia patients and healthy subjects were deep-sequenced in the study. Patients were enrolled under clinicaltrials.gov protocols 00001620, 01623167, 00001397, 00071045, 00081523 and 00961064 in the USA. Ficoll-Paque density gradient centrifugation was used to isolate peripheral blood mononuclear cells. Before DNA extraction, CD4+ and CD8+ T cells were sorted with FACS or magnetic beads.

This record belongs to a study of CD8+CD57+ T cells in acquired aplastic anemia (dated by TCRdb to the late 2010s). In terms of the full investigation: On average, sorted CD4+ and CD8+ cells yielded around 3.1 ug of extracted DNA, with a range of about 0.17 to 27.4 ug. CD8+CD57+ expansion was defined as frequency above the mean frequency observed in healthy subjects. Broad study findings and their caveats: Although 25 to 30 CD8+ CDR3 sequences were shared by patients and controls, these sequences appeared highly expressed in patients and within the immunodominant clones of patients. Patients and healthy controls showed no significant difference in CD8+ Simpson's diversity (P=0.060).

The germline V gene gives CDR1 as MGHRA and CDR2 as YSYEKL. The V and J ends are trimmed by 1 base and 6 bases, leaving 18 bases between them. The CDR3 runs 16 residues from the cysteine to the phenylalanine. The DNA shown is the 48-base CDR3, in frame from base 1. Profiling of TCR beta VDJ combinations and CDR3 sequences used genomic DNA as the template. An Illumina HiSeq 2000 was the platform used for TCR repertoire sequencing. The authors' pipeline ran thus. Repertoires were assessed using TRBV/TRBJ rearrangement plots, CDR3 size and DJ length profiles, and Simpson's diversity index. The immunodominant clone was defined as the most abundant DNA sequence in deep sequencing data. CDR3 amino acid sequences were checked for sharing across subjects and were also compared against the VDJdb database and published repertoires. Clones were called with MiXCR by TCRdb after fastp trimmed the public reads at Q25, and only in-frame beta chains were retained. Merged by CDR3 protein, the rows form single entries marked with the most common genes and DNA. The V and J calls were not made by the authors but by TCRdb's processing. The sample table lists some 150,000 distinct CDR3 sequences, 71% of them with a count of one. The biggest ten clones account for 45% to 60% of the sample.

Sample: sorted CD4+, CD8+, or CD8+CD57+ T cells (not recorded which) from PBMCs. This receptor was obtained from a human donor with aplastic anemia. The rearrangement combines TRBV4-1 with TRBJ1-1; the D gene is unclear. The CDR3 has the sequence CASSQGGVAGTAEAFF. The bases read TGCGCCAGCAGCCAAGGTGGGGTTGCGGGAACCGCTGAAGCTTTCTTT.